This paragraph reports one T cell receptor beta chain. Its target is not known. This sample is part of a study of post-analysis software for immune sequencing data. Study-wide results and caveats: Elevated frequency relative to controls characterized roughly five TRBV segments in patients, TRBV5-6, TRBV5-1 and TRBV20-1 among them.

The TCR beta cDNA libraries contained unique molecular identifiers. Via MiXCR, TCRdb re-called the PCR reads, giving one row per CDR3 protein. This table has roughly 800,000 distinct CDR3 sequences, about 32% appearing once. Germline V CDR1 and CDR2: SGHTA, FQGNSA. The CDR3 is 20 residues long. The germline V and J ends were trimmed by 1 base and 3 bases, with 25 bases remaining between them. This receptor was obtained from a girl aged 5-17 years with multiple sclerosis. V is TRBV7-2 and J is TRBJ2-1, with D possibly matching TRBD2 (5 bases). Sequences were obtained from blood. The DNA for the CDR3 is TGTGCCAGCAGCTTAGGCGACGGTACACCCTCGGACTCGCTCTACAATGAGCAGTTCTTC. It codes for CASSLGDGTPSDSLYNEQFF.